Detailed here is one T cell receptor (beta chain). Its antigen is not identified. This entry comes from a study of beta chain features in type 1 diabetes. Study conclusions and caveats: Sequencing used cDNA, and cells with high TCR expression could therefore be over-represented. Patients with type 1 diabetes showed fewer VDJ junction insertions and more deletions.

CDR1 and CDR2 from the germline V gene are LNHNV and YYDKDF (reference sequence). The CDR3 is 17 residues long. With 0 bases removed from V and 0 bases from J, the gap between germline ends came to 12 bases. The isolated RNA, all of it, was reverse transcribed, so expressed TCRB transcripts were what got sequenced. Sequencing used immunoSEQ multiplex PCR; TCRdb keeps in-frame clones, though not all of them. Seen here are fewer than 900,000 clones, about a sixth observed once, and the top ten hold 0.02% to 0.03%. Heparinised blood was drawn once per donor, averaging roughly 120 mL. Using CD45RO/CCR7/CD25/CD127/CD95/CD27, CD4+ naive, central memory, regulatory and stem cell-like memory cells were sorted.

The sequence came from a woman aged 18-29 years in good health. Sequencing was done on a sample of naive CD4+ T cells from blood. The chain combines TRBV15 with TRBJ1-3; D might be TRBD1 (6 bases). The CDR3 here is CATSRDWQGPSGNTIYF. Written as DNA, the CDR3 is TGTGCCACCAGCAGAGATTGGCAGGGGCCCTCTGGAAACACCATATATTTT.